This TCR beta chain is from a study of radiation and T cells in renal cell carcinoma. Treatment described: 15 Gy SBRT to primary tumor, nephrectomy 4 weeks later. Nephrectomy followed 15 Gy stereotactic body radiation by 4 weeks. Libraries were prepared by immunoSEQ multiplex PCR; TCRdb keeps only in-frame clonotypes and omits some of them. Of some 10,000 clones listed, around 63% are singletons. Regarding the study as a whole: Top 100 clonotypes averaged around 50% in irradiated versus about 43% in nephrectomy-only tumors. No pretreatment tumor biopsies were available for baseline clonotypes. From baseline, blood top tumor clonotypes peaked at 2 weeks post-radiation.

As concerns this clone: Its antigen is unidentified.

The CDR3 spans 15 residues. The germline V gene has CDR1 SGHRS and CDR2 YFSETQ. Trimming removed 1 base at V and 3 bases at J, with 13 bases between. The sample in question was tumor tissue, obtained from a patient whose treatment included radiotherapy and nephrectomy. The chain couples TRBV5-1 to TRBJ1-1; D gene ambiguous. The TCR sequence derives from a woman in her forties or fifties with renal cell carcinoma. CDR3 DNA sequence: TGCGCCAGCAGCTTGAGTCCGGGCGCGGACACTGAAGCTTTCTTT. Protein: CASSLSPGADTEAFF. The whole variable domain, filled in from reference TRBV5-1 and TRBJ1-1, reads KAGVTQTPRYLIKTRGQQVTLSCSPISGHRSVSWYQQTPGQGLQFLFEYFSETQRNKGNFPGRFSGRQFSNSRSEMNVSTLELGDSALYLCASSLSPGADTEAFFGQGTRLTVV.